Shown below are 32 T cell receptor beta chains from a single sample sequenced in a study of T cells in Graves' hyperthyroidism and ophthalmopathy. There were TCR beta CDR3 regions amplified from RNA transcripts. First-round RT-PCR with HTBI primers amplified the TCR CDR3 region. TCRdb fed the multiplex PCR reads into MiXCR, producing one record per CDR3 protein. The table shows about 640,000 distinct CDR3 sequences, with 20% occurring only once. Sequenced input: blood. The receptors come from a man younger than 45 with Graves' ophthalmopathy.

This chain uses TRBV10-3 with TRBJ2-7, with D unclear. This CDR3 contains 13 residues. Germline CDR1 ENHRY, CDR2 SYGVKD. Trimming left V 3 bases short and J 1 base short, with 7 bases between. This CDR3 is CAISDENSYEQYF. The CDR3 region has the DNA TGTGCCATCAGTGACGAGAATTCCTACGAGCAGTACTTC.

This clonotype was picked up many times. The genes are TRBV7-3 and TRBJ2-1; 12 nucleotides match TRBD2. With 5 bases clipped from V and 7 bases from J, the junction kept 6 bases outside the gene matches. The CDR3 sequence is 15 residues long. Germline V CDR1 and CDR2: SGHTA, FQGTGA. CDR3 residues: CASSAPGLAGNEQFF. Here the CDR3 DNA reads TGTGCCAGCAGCGCTCCGGGACTAGCGGGTAATGAGCAGTTCTTC. Full variable domain (missing parts from reference TRBV7-3 and TRBJ2-1): GAGVSQTPSNKVTEKGKYVELRCDPISGHTALYWYRQSLGQGPEFLIYFQGTGAADDSGLPNDRFFAVRPEGSVSTLKIQRTERGDSAVYLCASSAPGLAGNEQFFGPGTRLTVL.

This clonotype was seen repeatedly, ten times or more. The chain recombines TRBV7-2 with TRBJ2-1; 15 bases map to TRBD2. This CDR3 has 16 amino acids. The germline CDR1 and CDR2 sequences are SGHTA and FQGNSA. V was clipped by 5 bases and J by 8 bases; unmatched bases: 7. The DNA of the CDR3 is TGTGCCAGCAGCGTACCGGGACTAGCGGGAGGAGATGAGCAGTTCTTC. Amino acids: CASSVPGLAGGDEQFF.

This clonotype was seen only a few times. V gene TRBV10-3 combines with J gene TRBJ1-6; TRBD1 matches 8 bases. The V gene end was trimmed by 10 bases and the J gene end by 6 bases; junction bases not matched to a gene: 2. CDR3 length: 12 residues. CDR1 and CDR2 from the germline V gene are ENHRY and SYGVKD. CDR3 residues: CATGGGNSPLHF. CDR3 in DNA: TGTGCCACAGGGGGCGGTAATTCACCCCTCCACTTT.

The rearrangement links TRBV6-2 or TRBV6-3 to TRBJ1-5; maybe TRBD1 (6 bases). The CDR3 has 14 residues. Germline CDR1 MNHEY, CDR2 SVGEGT. V lost 5 bases and J 5 bases, leaving 13 bases between the germline ends. CDR3 loop: CASSPKGGDQPQHF. The CDR3, as DNA: TGTGCCAGCAGTCCCAAAGGGGGGGATCAGCCCCAGCATTTT.

This clonotype was picked up many times. This chain joins TRBV20-1 and TRBJ2-7, with TRBD2 matching over 11 bases. V dropped 4 bases and J dropped 3; count of bases not matched to a gene: 8. The CDR3 covers 15 residues. CDR1 is DFQATT and CDR2 is SNEGSKA in the germline V gene (reference sequence). The CDR3 loop reads CSATIPGLADYEQYF. CDR3 in DNA: TGCAGTGCTACCATTCCGGGACTAGCGGACTACGAGCAGTACTTC.

In this sample, this clonotype turned up a few times. The chain uses TRBV2 and TRBJ2-6; D unclear. Trimming pared 7 bases from V and 0 bases from J, leaving 13 bases between. There are 16 residues in the CDR3. CDR1 SNHLY and CDR2 FYNNEI come from the germline V gene. The CDR3 DNA follows: TGTGCCAGCACCAGAGACGGAAACTCTGGGGCCAACGTCCTGACTTTC. Its protein is CASTRDGNSGANVLTF.

This clonotype has at least ten counts. V gene TRBV28 combines with J gene TRBJ1-2; D unresolved. There are 19 residues in the CDR3. Germline assignment: CDR1 MDHEN and CDR2 SYDVKM. V shed 4 bases and J shed 0 bases, with 24 bases lying between them. CDR3 DNA sequence: TGTGCCAGCAGTTATCTTAGGATGGCTGTACGAAGCCCTAACTATGGCTACACCTTC. It specifies CASSYLRMAVRSPNYGYTF.

A few counts support this clonotype. The chain combines TRBV7-9 with TRBJ2-1; D is uncertain. The V gene lost 5 bases and the J gene lost 15 bases, with 11 bases spanning the gap. CDR3 length: 10 residues. Germline V gene sequence: CDR1 SEHNR, CDR2 FQNEAQ (reference sequence). CDR3 in DNA: TGTGCCAGCAGCCCGACGGGTTCGTTCTTC. This sequence encodes CASSPTGSFF.

There are many counts of this clonotype. The rearrangement joins TRBV2 to TRBJ2-7; 11 positions agree with TRBD2. V lost 6 bases, J lost 5 bases, and 6 bases stayed unmatched. This CDR3 has 14 amino acids. Germline CDR1 and CDR2: SNHLY and FYNNEI. The CDR3 coding sequence is TGTGCCAGCAGGGGGACTAGCGGAGGACACGAGCAGTACTTC. Its protein is CASRGTSGGHEQYF.

This clonotype was observed at least ten times. The CDR3 nucleotides read TGTGCCAGCAGCTCGCATACCCGAGGACGAAGAGGCAATCAGCCCCAGCATTTT. This translates into CASSSHTRGRRGNQPQHF. This sequence joins TRBV11-2 and TRBJ1-5, with no clear D. This CDR3 contains 18 residues. Germline V lookup: CDR1 SGHAT, CDR2 FQNNGV. The V and J ends lost 4 bases and 2 bases respectively, with 21 bases between them.

This clonotype was counted a few times. The chain has TRBV6-1 and TRBJ2-1, with 9 bases identical to TRBD2. CDR3 length equals 14 residues. The germline V gene encodes CDR1 MNHNS and CDR2 SASEGT. Unmatched junction bases numbered 7, after V lost 7 bases and J lost 6 bases. The CDR3 DNA reads TGTGCCAGCAACGAGGCGGGAGGGCCCAATGAGCAGTTCTTC. This gives the protein CASNEAGGPNEQFF.

This clonotype was picked up a small number of times. This chain joins TRBV5-8 and TRBJ1-5; TRBD1 might be the D (5 bases). Germline values: CDR1 SGHTS, CDR2 YDEGEE. The CDR3 spans 15 residues. V lost 0 bases to trimming and J lost 3 bases, with 10 bases between them. The DNA for the CDR3 is TGTGCCAGCAGCTTGGAGGGACGGGTCAATCAGCCCCAGCATTTT. Amino acids: CASSLEGRVNQPQHF.

The J gene is TRBJ1-6, the V gene TRBV7-2; 7 bases are a match to TRBD1. The CDR3 extends over 15 amino acids. The germline V gene has CDR1 SGHTA and CDR2 FQGNSA. The trim removed 4 bases at V and 10 bases at J, leaving 10 bases unmatched. Written as DNA, the CDR3 is TGTGCCAGCAGCTCCTCTCGACAGGGAACCTCACCCCTCCACTTT. It encodes CASSSSRQGTSPLHF. The full variable domain, with the rest looked up from reference TRBV7-2 and TRBJ1-6, is GAGVSQSPSNKVTEKGKDVELRCDPISGHTALYWYRQSLGQGLEFLIYFQGNSAPDKSGLPSDRFSAERTGGSVSTLTIQRTQQEDSAVYLCASSSSRQGTSPLHFGNGTRLTVT.

This clonotype appeared a few times. V usage is TRBV12-3 or TRBV12-4 and J usage is TRBJ2-3; D uncertain. The length of the CDR3 is 12 residues. The V end was cut by 4 bases, the J end by 4 bases, with 6 bases between. For the CDR3, the DNA is TGTGCCAGCAGTTACGGACCAGATACGCAGTATTTT. Encoded protein: CASSYGPDTQYF.

This clonotype was seen more than once but under ten times. One end of the junction does not line up with germline, which may come from a read error. V is TRBV7-9 and J is TRBJ1-1; a possible D gene is TRBD1 (6 bases). The CDR3 runs 12 residues. Germline V gene data show CDR1 as SEHNR and CDR2 as FQNEAQ (reference sequence). The CDR3 DNA is TGTGCCAGCAACTTAGGGGGTGGTGAAGCTTTCTTT. Protein sequence: CASNLGGGEAFF.

This clonotype was seen ten or more times. The CDR3 loop reads CAWSVAAGRQETQYF. Written as DNA, the CDR3 is TGTGCCTGGAGTGTGGCGGCGGGGAGGCAAGAGACCCAGTACTTC. This chain joins TRBV30 and TRBJ2-5; D might be TRBD2 (6 bases). CDR1 GTSNPN and CDR2 SVGIG come from the germline V gene (reference sequence). The V end lost 0 bases, the J end lost 2 bases, and 13 bases lay between the germline ends. The CDR3 length is 15 residues.

This clonotype appeared many times. The chain carries TRBV28 and TRBJ2-7; 9 bases fit TRBD1. The CDR3 length is 14 residues. Per germline, CDR1 MDHEN and CDR2 SYDVKM. J gave up 6 bases and V 7 bases, and 10 bases lay outside the gene matches. CDR3 sequence reads: CASNTLGTGREQYF. Written as DNA, the CDR3 is TGTGCCAGCAACACCCTAGGGACAGGGCGCGAGCAGTACTTC.

This clonotype was detected only a few times. The V gene is TRBV18, the J gene TRBJ2-1; D ambiguous. Germline V gives CDR1 KGHSH, CDR2 LQKENI. V dropped 4 bases and J dropped 4 bases, with 11 bases sitting between them. The CDR3 loop spans 14 amino acids. CDR3 protein: CASSRQIEYNEQFF. DNA of the CDR3: TGTGCCAGCTCACGGCAGATAGAATACAATGAGCAGTTCTTC.

This clonotype was recorded many times. The CDR3 coding sequence is TGTGCCAGCAGTCCCTGGACAGATACGCAGTATTTT. As protein: CASSPWTDTQYF. The chain joins TRBV28 to TRBJ2-3; D is ambiguous. The V gene's germline CDR1 is MDHEN and CDR2 SYDVKM. There are 12 residues in the CDR3. V lost 5 bases to trimming and J lost 3 bases, with 6 bases between them. The full variable domain, its missing parts supplied by reference TRBV28 and TRBJ2-3, is DVKVTQSSRYLVKRTGEKVFLECVQDMDHENMFWYRQDPGLGLRLIYFSYDVKMKEKGDIPEGYSVSREKKERFSLILESASTNQTSMYLCASSPWTDTQYFGPGTRLTVL.

This chain links TRBV3-1 with TRBJ2-2; 11 nucleotides align to TRBD2. The CDR3 spans 16 residues. Germline V gene sequence: CDR1 LGHDT, CDR2 YNNKEL (reference sequence). The trim removed 5 bases at V and 2 bases at J, leaving 4 bases unmatched. CDR3 in amino acids: CASSKTSGINTGELFF. The CDR3 DNA follows: TGTGCCAGCAGCAAGACTAGCGGGATTAACACCGGGGAGCTGTTTTTT.

Many counts were recorded for this clonotype. This chain joins TRBV11-2 and TRBJ2-7; TRBD1 matches at 8 bases. In germline, CDR1 is SGHAT, CDR2 FQNNGV. The V and J ends lost 3 bases and 3 bases, in that order; junction bases with no gene match: 4. The CDR3 is 14 residues long. This CDR3 is CASSFGTGDYEQYF. In DNA form, the CDR3 reads TGTGCCAGCAGCTTTGGGACAGGAGACTACGAGCAGTACTTC.

This clonotype was seen a handful of times. Sequence at one end of the junction differs from germline and may be a read error. This rearrangement joins TRBV28 to TRBJ2-1, with a weak D call TRBD2 (5 bases). This CDR3 comprises 18 residues. The germline CDR1 and CDR2 sequences are MDHEN and SYDVKM. The CDR3 is CANSLMDLYEGLDNEQFF. The CDR3 nucleotides are TGTGCCAACAGTTTAATGGATCTGTACGAGGGCCTGGACAATGAGCAGTTCTTC.

This clonotype appeared a few times. The V call is TRBV12-3 or TRBV12-4, the J call TRBJ1-3; D is unclear. V lost 6 bases to trimming and J lost 2 bases, with 8 bases between them. The CDR3 extends over 13 amino acids. The CDR3 sequence is CASSEAAGNTIYF. Written as DNA, the CDR3 is TGTGCCAGCAGCGAGGCGGCTGGAAACACCATATATTTT.

This clonotype was detected only a few times. DNA for the CDR3: TGTGCCACCAGTGATTATAGCGGGAGCGGTCCAGATACGCAGTATTTT. Its translation is CATSDYSGSGPDTQYF. The rearrangement joins TRBV24-1 to TRBJ2-3, with 9 bases aligning to TRBD2. Germline V gene data show CDR1 as KGHDR and CDR2 as SFDVKD. The CDR3 runs to 16 residues. Trimming at V came to 2 bases and at J to 4 bases, leaving 6 bases not matched to a gene.

This clonotype was detected a few times. The chain is built from TRBV11-2 and TRBJ2-5; 8 nucleotides line up with TRBD2. Germline assignment: CDR1 SGHAT and CDR2 FQNNGV. The CDR3 extends over 15 amino acids. V dropped 1 base and J dropped 4; count of bases not matched to a gene: 5. CDR3 DNA: TGTGCCAGCAGCTTAGGAGCGGGAGCGGGAGAGACCCAGTACTTC. Its protein is CASSLGAGAGETQYF.

V usage is TRBV2 and J usage is TRBJ2-7; tentative D call: TRBD1 (6 bases). V lost 1 base to trimming and J lost 3 bases, with 13 bases between them. This CDR3 contains 15 residues. Germline assignment: CDR1 SNHLY and CDR2 FYNNEI. CDR3 protein: CASSEVTGYHYEQYF. DNA for the CDR3: TGTGCCAGCAGTGAAGTGACAGGCTACCACTACGAGCAGTACTTC.

This clonotype has at least ten counts. This chain links TRBV6-1 with TRBJ2-7, with D uncertain. Trimming removed 4 bases from V and 3 bases from J, with 13 bases in between. This CDR3 spans 14 amino acids. The V gene's germline CDR1 is MNHNS and CDR2 SASEGT. CDR3 nucleotides: TGTGCCAGCAGTGTGACCAGTCTAGTCTACGAGCAGTACTTC. This translates into CASSVTSLVYEQYF.

The rearrangement links TRBV4-1 to TRBJ1-1, with 7 bases aligning to TRBD1. CDR1 is MGHRA, CDR2 YSYEKL, per germline. Trimming at V came to 3 bases and at J to 4 bases, leaving 8 bases not matched to a gene. The CDR3 has 15 residues. CDR3 region: CASSHTTGSGTEAFF. CDR3 sequence (DNA): TGCGCCAGCAGCCATACGACAGGGTCGGGCACTGAAGCTTTCTTT.

In this sample, this clonotype turned up a few times. CDR3 sequence reads: CASSQTGGVLEQYF. CDR3 nucleotides: TGTGCCAGTAGCCAAACGGGGGGTGTTCTCGAGCAGTACTTC. The rearrangement links TRBV19 to TRBJ2-7, with TRBD2 matching over 7 bases. The germline V gene has CDR1 LNHDA and CDR2 SQIVND (reference sequence). The trim removed 6 bases at V and 6 bases at J, leaving 11 bases unmatched. This CDR3 spans 14 amino acids.

Ten or more counts support this clonotype. The J gene is TRBJ2-3, the V gene TRBV12-3 or TRBV12-4, with D perhaps TRBD1 (5 bases). The CDR3 has 14 amino acids. The germline V and J ends were trimmed by 0 bases and 3 bases, with 7 bases remaining between them. In DNA, the CDR3 is TGTGCCAGCAGTTTAGCCCAGGGAACAGATACGCAGTATTTT. Its translation: CASSLAQGTDTQYF.

This clonotype was detected ten times or more. The chain employs TRBV18 and TRBJ2-4, with D possibly being TRBD1 (6 bases). Trimming removed 4 bases from V and 0 bases from J, with 10 bases in between. Germline-derived CDR1 and CDR2 are KGHSH and LQKENI. The CDR3 consists of 15 residues. CDR3 residues: CASSQTGLAKNIQYF. DNA of the CDR3: TGTGCCAGCTCACAGACAGGACTAGCCAAAAACATTCAGTACTTC. The complete variable domain, with remaining parts taken from reference TRBV18 and TRBJ2-4, reads NAGVMQNPRHLVRRRGQEARLRCSPMKGHSHVYWYRQLPEEGLKFMVYLQKENIIDESGMPKERFSAEFPKEGPSILRIQQVVRGDSAAYFCASSQTGLAKNIQYFGAGTRLSVL.